The sequence of this TCR beta chain was determined in a study of blood T cell repertoires in COVID-19. Study background: Sites across the United States, Italy and Spain contributed samples from acute and convalescent COVID-19. T cells, B-cell-depleted T cells, or PBMCs supplied cDNA or gDNA.

Between the trimmed V and J ends, which lost 5 bases and 2 bases, there was a span of 4 bases. The CDR3 totals 11 residues. Germline V gene lookup returns CDR1 MDHEN and CDR2 SYDVKM. The authors' processing: How many nucleated cells were present was estimated from reference gene primer amplification. The assay was immunoSEQ multiplex PCR, and TCRdb's table has in-frame clones only and misses some. That table furnishes V, J and clone size, whereas the DNA furnished D and trimming. Altogether tens of thousands of clones are present, more than 65% being singletons, with the ten largest covering around 20%.

The source material was peripheral blood. This TCR was recovered from a woman between 50 and 59 years old with acute or convalescent COVID-19. The chain uses TRBV28 and TRBJ2-7; the D is unclear. CDR3 nucleotides: TGTGCCAGCAGTCTCCCCTACGAGCAGTACTTC. Amino acid sequence: CASSLPYEQYF.